This record concerns one TCR beta chain sequence. These data come from a study of blood T cell repertoires in COVID-19. Study overall: PBMCs, B-cell-depleted T cells, or T cells were the source of the cDNA or gDNA that made up the material.

Libraries were prepared by immunoSEQ multiplex PCR; TCRdb keeps only in-frame clonotypes and omits some of them. The data contain roughly 190,000 clones, 80% of them singletons. The CDR3 extends over 16 amino acids. Germline V CDR1 and CDR2: MNHEY, SVGAGI. The ends were cut back, 4 bases at V and 4 bases at J, with 17 bases in the middle. The V and J genes are TRBV6-5 and TRBJ2-1, with D possibly being TRBD1 (6 bases). The sequence derives from a man aged 55 to 70 with acute or convalescent COVID-19. Material: peripheral blood. The CDR3 bases are TGTGCCAGCAGTTCTCGGACCCGACAGGATTACAATGAGCAGTTCTTC. Translating it yields CASSSRTRQDYNEQFF.